This TCR beta chain originates from a study of blood T cell repertoires in COVID-19. Looking at the study overall: Italy, Spain and the United States were the sources of the convalescent and acute COVID-19 samples. PBMCs, B-cell-depleted T cells, or T cells provided the cDNA or gDNA that made up the material.

The CDR3 has 14 amino acids. The germline gives CDR1 MDHEN, CDR2 SYDVKM. J gave up 7 bases and V 6 bases, and 9 bases lay outside the gene matches. The repertoire was sequenced with immunoSEQ multiplex PCR; TCRdb's copy has only in-frame clones and lacks some. The table records about 170,000 clones, more than 65% of them present only once. The source is a woman of 80 years or more with active or convalescent COVID-19. The chain combines TRBV28 with TRBJ1-5; 7 bases fit TRBD1. Sequenced input: peripheral blood. The CDR3 region is CASRHLTGNQPQHF. CDR3 sequence (DNA): TGTGCCAGCAGACACCTGACAGGGAACCAGCCCCAGCATTTT.